Listed below are T cell receptor beta chains from one sample, sequenced in a study of shared clonotypes between healthy human individuals. The table came from immunoSEQ multiplex PCR; TCRdb's copy has only in-frame clones and leaves some out. The data hold 1,400,000 or so clones, with approximately 98.5% observed a single time. Sequencing was carried out using naive CD4+ T cells sorted from blood. The receptors derive from a man aged 25-45 years in good health. CDR3s include the opening cysteine and the closing phenylalanine or tryptophan. D genes are given only for firm matches. Expanded clones are given a class, and other clones once, few, many or no size at all.

D gene	V gene	J gene	clone size	CDR3 DNA	CDR3 protein
.	TRBV2	TRBJ2-7	.	TGTGCCAGCATGACCGGGACATACCAATACGAGCAGTACTTC	CASMTGTYQYEQYF
.	TRBV6-4	TRBJ2-3	.	TGTGCCAGCAGTGACTCACCAAGGGGCAGAGATACGCAGTATTTT	CASSDSPRGRDTQYF
.	TRBV5-5	TRBJ2-7	.	TGTGCCAGCAGCTGGGGGACGTACGAGCAGTACTTC	CASSWGTYEQYF
.	TRBV9	TRBJ2-7	.	TGTGCCAGCAGCGTAAGTAACGGTGGGGCCGAGCAGTACTTC	CASSVSNGGAEQYF
.	TRBV19	TRBJ2-1	.	TGTGCCAGTAGTGGGAGGCTGAATGAGCAGTTCTTC	CASSGRLNEQFF
.	TRBV19	TRBJ2-1	.	TGTGCCAGTACTGGACGAGGGGCCTCCTACAATGAGCAGTTCTTC	CASTGRGASYNEQFF
.	TRBV4-2	TRBJ2-7	.	TGTGCCAGCAGCCAATTCGTCCAAGCTCCCAACGAGCAGTACTTC	CASSQFVQAPNEQYF
TRBD1	TRBV19	TRBJ1-5	.	TGTGCCAGTAGAACAGGGGGCTCTCATCAGCCCCAGCATTTT	CASRTGGSHQPQHF
.	TRBV18	TRBJ2-7	.	TGTGCCAGCTCACAACCCCGGGGCCGAGGCTACGAGCAGTACTTC	CASSQPRGRGYEQYF
.	TRBV5-1	TRBJ1-3	.	TGCGCCAGCAGCTATGGGACGGCTCTTCAGGACACCATATATTTT	CASSYGTALQDTIYF
.	TRBV28	TRBJ1-4	.	TGTGCCAGCAGTCCAGGGACAAGCCCTTACAAACTGTTTTTT	CASSPGTSPYKLFF
TRBD2	TRBV5-4	TRBJ2-1	.	TGTGCCAGCAGGGCCAGCGGGACCCTTTACAATGAGCAGTTCTTC	CASRASGTLYNEQFF
.	TRBV5-1	TRBJ2-7	.	TGCGCCAGCAGCCCCCAGAGCCTAGCGACAACCTACGAGCAGTACTTC	CASSPQSLATTYEQYF
.	TRBV7-2	TRBJ2-1	.	TGTGCCAGCAGCCCCAATCTAGTTCTTGCGGGTAATGAGCAGTTCTTC	CASSPNLVLAGNEQFF
.	TRBV5-1	TRBJ2-5	.	TGCGCCAGCAGCGTTGGGCTTTCTGAGACCCAGTACTTC	CASSVGLSETQYF
TRBD2	TRBV27	TRBJ2-7	.	TGTGCCAGCAGTTATGGACTAGGGAGAATCTACGAGCAGTACTTC	CASSYGLGRIYEQYF
.	TRBV7-3	TRBJ2-7	.	TGTGCCAGCAGTCGGGGGCTTTTGTACGAGCAGTACTTC	CASSRGLLYEQYF
TRBD2	TRBV6-5	TRBJ2-1	.	TGTGCCAGCAGTTTCCGGGAGGGGGTGCAGTTCTTC	CASSFREGVQFF
.	TRBV11-2	TRBJ2-1	.	TGTGCCAGCAGCCCCCCCCCGCGGGGACCCGGTTCCAATGAGCAGTTCTTC	CASSPPPRGPGSNEQFF
TRBD2	TRBV6-6	TRBJ2-7	.	TGTGCCAGCAGTTACCCCGAGGCTAGCGGCTCCTACGAGCAGTACTTC	CASSYPEASGSYEQYF
TRBD1	TRBV18	TRBJ2-1	.	TGTGCCAGCTCACCACCGGGACAGCTTCGCGACTACAATGAGCAGTTCTTC	CASSPPGQLRDYNEQFF
TRBD2	TRBV7-2	TRBJ2-1	.	TGTGCCAGCAGCTTATCGGGACTAGTCTCCTACAATGAGCAGTTCTTC	CASSLSGLVSYNEQFF
TRBD2	TRBV18	TRBJ2-1	once	TGTGCCAGCTCACCTCCAAGCGGGAGGGCCACTAATGAGCAGTTCTTC	CASSPPSGRATNEQFF
.	TRBV9	TRBJ2-6	.	TGTGCCAGCAGCGTAATCCCTGGGGCCAACGTCCTGACTTTC	CASSVIPGANVLTF
TRBD1	TRBV28	TRBJ1-1	.	TGTGCCAGCAGTGCGACAGGGTTTCCTGAAGCTTTCTTT	CASSATGFPEAFF
.	TRBV9	TRBJ2-7	.	TGTGCCAGCAGCCCGACACCTCGGGACTACGAGCAGTACTTC	CASSPTPRDYEQYF
TRBD2	TRBV6-1	TRBJ2-1	.	TGTGCCAGCAGGACTAGCGGTCTCTACAATGAGCAGTTCTTC	CASRTSGLYNEQFF
.	TRBV27	TRBJ1-2	.	TGTGCCAGCACTCCGGACCTTGGGGTTGGCTACACCTTC	CASTPDLGVGYTF
.	TRBV28	TRBJ1-1	.	TGTGCCAGCAGTTTGCTCGGGAATACTGAAGCTTTCTTT	CASSLLGNTEAFF
.	TRBV7-9	TRBJ1-4	.	TGTGCCAGCAGCCTGCACGGTGACCGCTGGAGTGAAAAACTGTTTTTT	CASSLHGDRWSEKLFF
.	TRBV6-5	TRBJ1-1	.	TGTGCCAGCAGTTATAGTCACGCTATGAACACTGAAGCTTTCTTT	CASSYSHAMNTEAFF
TRBD2	TRBV10-2	TRBJ2-2	once	TGCGCCAGCAGTGGAGCGGGAGGGCCGGTCGGGGAGCTGTTTTTT	CASSGAGGPVGELFF
TRBD2	TRBV11-2	TRBJ2-7	.	TGTGCCAGCAGCTTAGCGTTAGCGGGAGGATCGTTCCACGAGCAGTACTTC	CASSLALAGGSFHEQYF
TRBD2	TRBV5-1	TRBJ2-1	.	TGCGCCAGCAGCTTCGGGCTAGCGGGATACTCCTACAATGAGCAGTTCTTC	CASSFGLAGYSYNEQFF
.	TRBV5-8	TRBJ1-5	.	TGTGCCAGCAGCTTCGACGGCAATCAGCCCCAGCATTTT	CASSFDGNQPQHF
TRBD1	TRBV10-3	TRBJ2-1	once	TGTGCCATCAGCCGACAGGGCTCTACCTACAATGAGCAGTTCTTC	CAISRQGSTYNEQFF
.	TRBV6-4	TRBJ2-1	.	TGTGCCAGGGGTGAAGGGTTTATACTCACTGGGTCCTACAATGAGCAGTTCTTC	CARGEGFILTGSYNEQFF
.	TRBV28	TRBJ2-7	once	TGTGCCAGCAGTCCCGGTGGTAGCGCTACCTACGAGCAGTACTTC	CASSPGGSATYEQYF
.	TRBV7-9	TRBJ1-1	.	TGTGCCAGCAGTAGGGAGGGTGGCACTGAAGCTTTCTTT	CASSREGGTEAFF
.	TRBV20-1	TRBJ2-1	.	TGCAGTGCTTCCGAACTCAGAAAGCAGTTCTTC	CSASELRKQFF
TRBD1	TRBV30	TRBJ2-7	.	TGTGCCTGGGGAACAGGCCGGGACAGGGTAACCTACGAGCAGTACTTC	CAWGTGRDRVTYEQYF
.	TRBV6-1	TRBJ2-1	.	TGTGCCAGCAGTGAAATAAGCTCCTACAATGAGCAGTTCTTC	CASSEISSYNEQFF
TRBD2	TRBV5-1	TRBJ2-2	.	TGCGCCAGCAGCCCCGGAATATTAGCGGGGACCGGGGAGCTGTTTTTT	CASSPGILAGTGELFF
TRBD1	TRBV11-2	TRBJ1-5	.	TGTGCCAGCAGCCGGGGGACAGTGACTAATCAGCCCCAGCATTTT	CASSRGTVTNQPQHF
.	TRBV7-2	TRBJ1-1	.	TGTGCCAGCAGCTTAGGACAGGAACTTGAAGCTTTCTTT	CASSLGQELEAFF